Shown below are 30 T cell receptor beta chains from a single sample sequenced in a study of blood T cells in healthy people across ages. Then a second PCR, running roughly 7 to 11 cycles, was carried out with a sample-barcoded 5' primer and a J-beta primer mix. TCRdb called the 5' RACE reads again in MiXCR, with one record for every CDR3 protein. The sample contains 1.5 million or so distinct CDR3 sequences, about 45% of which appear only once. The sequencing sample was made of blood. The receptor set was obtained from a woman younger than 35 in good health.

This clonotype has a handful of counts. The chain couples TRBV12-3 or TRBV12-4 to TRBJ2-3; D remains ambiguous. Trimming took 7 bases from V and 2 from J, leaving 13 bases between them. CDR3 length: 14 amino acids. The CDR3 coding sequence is TGTGCCAGCATTCTGACCACGACCACAGATACGCAGTATTTT. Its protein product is CASILTTTTDTQYF.

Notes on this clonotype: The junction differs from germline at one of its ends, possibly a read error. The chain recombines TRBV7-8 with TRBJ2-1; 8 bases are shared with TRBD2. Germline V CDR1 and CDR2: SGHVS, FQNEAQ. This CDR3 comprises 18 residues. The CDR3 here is CACSFAVAGRYSYNEQFF. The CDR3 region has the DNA TGTGCCTGCAGCTTTGCGGTAGCGGGACGATACTCCTACAATGAGCAGTTCTTC.

In nucleotides, the CDR3 is TGCAGTGCTAGAGCACAGGGAGAGACTGAAGCTTTCTTT. Protein: CSARAQGETEAFF. This chain uses TRBV20-1 with TRBJ1-1; TRBD1 is a possible D gene (6 bases). With 1 base removed from V and 5 bases from J, the gap between germline ends came to 11 bases. CDR1 and CDR2 from the germline V gene are DFQATT and SNEGSKA (reference sequence). The CDR3 totals 13 residues.

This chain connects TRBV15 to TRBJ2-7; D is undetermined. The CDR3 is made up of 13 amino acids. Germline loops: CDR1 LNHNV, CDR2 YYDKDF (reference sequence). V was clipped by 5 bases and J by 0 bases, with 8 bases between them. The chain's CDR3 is CATSVSSSYEQYF. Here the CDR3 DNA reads TGTGCCACCAGCGTCAGCTCCTCCTACGAGCAGTACTTC.

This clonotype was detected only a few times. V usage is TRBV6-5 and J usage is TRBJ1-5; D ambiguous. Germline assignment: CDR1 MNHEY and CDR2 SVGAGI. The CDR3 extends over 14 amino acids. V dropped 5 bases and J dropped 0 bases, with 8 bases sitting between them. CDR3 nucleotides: TGTGCCAGCAGTCAAGGCTTTAGCAATCAGCCCCAGCATTTT. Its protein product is CASSQGFSNQPQHF.

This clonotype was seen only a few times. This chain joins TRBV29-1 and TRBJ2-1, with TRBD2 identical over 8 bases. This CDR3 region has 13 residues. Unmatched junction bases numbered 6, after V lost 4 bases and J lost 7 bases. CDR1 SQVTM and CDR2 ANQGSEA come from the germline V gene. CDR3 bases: TGCAGCGTTGGGGTGGGACTAGTTAATGAGCAGTTCTTC. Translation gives CSVGVGLVNEQFF.

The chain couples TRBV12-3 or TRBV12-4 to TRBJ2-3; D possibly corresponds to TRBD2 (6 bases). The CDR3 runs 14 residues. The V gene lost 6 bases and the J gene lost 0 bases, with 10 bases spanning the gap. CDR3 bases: TGTGCCAGCAGGGCGGGAACCAGCACAGATACGCAGTATTTT. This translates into CASRAGTSTDTQYF.

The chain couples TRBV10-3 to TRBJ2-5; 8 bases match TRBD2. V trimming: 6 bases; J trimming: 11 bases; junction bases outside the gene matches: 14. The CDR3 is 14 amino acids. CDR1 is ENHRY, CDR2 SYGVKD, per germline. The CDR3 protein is CAIREPGTRNEQYF. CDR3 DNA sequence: TGTGCCATCAGAGAACCCGGGACTAGAAATGAGCAGTACTTC.

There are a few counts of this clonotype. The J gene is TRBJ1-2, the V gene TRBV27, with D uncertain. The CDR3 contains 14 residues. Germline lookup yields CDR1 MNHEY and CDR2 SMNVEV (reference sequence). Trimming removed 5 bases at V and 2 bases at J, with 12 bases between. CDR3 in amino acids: CASSPEGPNYGYTF. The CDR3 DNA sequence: TGTGCCAGCAGTCCCGAGGGCCCCAACTATGGCTACACCTTC.

The CDR3 nucleotides read TGCGCCAGCAGCTTGGGAGGACAGCAGAACACCGGGGAGCTGTTTTTT. Protein: CASSLGGQQNTGELFF. V is TRBV5-1 and J is TRBJ2-2; TRBD1 might be the D (6 bases). Germline loops: CDR1 SGHRS, CDR2 YFSETQ. Trimming shortened V by 0 bases and J by 1 base, and 10 bases separated the two germline ends. This CDR3 has 16 amino acids. The full variable domain, in which reference TRBV5-1 and TRBJ2-2 provide the parts outside the CDR3, is KAGVTQTPRYLIKTRGQQVTLSCSPISGHRSVSWYQQTPGQGLQFLFEYFSETQRNKGNFPGRFSGRQFSNSRSEMNVSTLELGDSALYLCASSLGGQQNTGELFFGEGSRLTVL.

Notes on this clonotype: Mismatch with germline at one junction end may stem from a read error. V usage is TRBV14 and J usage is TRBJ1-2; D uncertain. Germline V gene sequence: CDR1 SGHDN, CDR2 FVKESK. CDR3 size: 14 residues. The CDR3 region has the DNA TGTGCCAGCAACCAAATACCTACAAACTATGGCTACACCTTC. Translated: CASNQIPTNYGYTF.

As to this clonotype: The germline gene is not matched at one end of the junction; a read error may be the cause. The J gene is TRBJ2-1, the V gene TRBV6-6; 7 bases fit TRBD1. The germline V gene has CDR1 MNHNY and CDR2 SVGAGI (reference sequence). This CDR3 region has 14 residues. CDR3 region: CASSYDRVGNGQFF. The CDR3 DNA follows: TGTGCCAGCAGTTACGACAGGGTGGGTAATGGGCAGTTCTTC.

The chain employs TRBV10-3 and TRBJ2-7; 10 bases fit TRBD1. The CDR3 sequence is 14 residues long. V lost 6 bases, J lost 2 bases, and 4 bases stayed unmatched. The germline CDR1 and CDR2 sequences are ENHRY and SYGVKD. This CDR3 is CAISRDRGAYEQYF. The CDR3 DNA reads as TGTGCCATCAGCCGGGACAGGGGCGCCTACGAGCAGTACTTC.

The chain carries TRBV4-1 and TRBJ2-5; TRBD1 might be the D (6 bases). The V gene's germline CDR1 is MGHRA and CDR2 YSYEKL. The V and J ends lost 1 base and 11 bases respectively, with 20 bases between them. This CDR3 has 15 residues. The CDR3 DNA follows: TGCGCCAGCAGCCAAGGTTCAGGGGCGCACAGTGAGCAGTACTTC. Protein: CASSQGSGAHSEQYF.

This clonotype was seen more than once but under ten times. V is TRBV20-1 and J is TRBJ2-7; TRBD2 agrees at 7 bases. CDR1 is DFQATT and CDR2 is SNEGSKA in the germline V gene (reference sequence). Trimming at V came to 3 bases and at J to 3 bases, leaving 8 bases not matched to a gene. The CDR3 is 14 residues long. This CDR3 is CSASPGLLSYEQYF. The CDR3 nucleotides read TGCAGTGCTAGCCCGGGACTACTAAGCTACGAGCAGTACTTC.

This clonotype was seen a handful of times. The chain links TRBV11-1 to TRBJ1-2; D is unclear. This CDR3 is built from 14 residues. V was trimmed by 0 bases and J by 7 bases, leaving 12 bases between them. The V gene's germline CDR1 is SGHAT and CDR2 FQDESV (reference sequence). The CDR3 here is CASSLAGFRSGYTF. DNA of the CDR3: TGTGCCAGCAGCTTAGCCGGGTTTCGGAGTGGCTACACCTTC.

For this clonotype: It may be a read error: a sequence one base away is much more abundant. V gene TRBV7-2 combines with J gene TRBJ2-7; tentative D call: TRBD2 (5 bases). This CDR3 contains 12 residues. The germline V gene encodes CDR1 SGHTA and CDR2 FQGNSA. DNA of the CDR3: TGTGCCGGCAGCTTAACCGGGGTTGAGCAGTACTTC. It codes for CAGSLTGVEQYF.

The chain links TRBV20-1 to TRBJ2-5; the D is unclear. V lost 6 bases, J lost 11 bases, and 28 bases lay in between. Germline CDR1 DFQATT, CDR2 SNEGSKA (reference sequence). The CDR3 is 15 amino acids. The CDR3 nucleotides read TGCAGTGCCCCCGACGTGGCCATTAGGCACAATGAGCAGTACTTC. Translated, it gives CSAPDVAIRHNEQYF.

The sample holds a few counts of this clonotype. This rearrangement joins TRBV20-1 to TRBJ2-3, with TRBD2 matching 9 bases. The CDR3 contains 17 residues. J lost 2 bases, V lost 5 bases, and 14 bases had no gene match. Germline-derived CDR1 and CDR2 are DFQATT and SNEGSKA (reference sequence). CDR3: CSASFPSGIPSTDTQYF. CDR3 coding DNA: TGCAGTGCTTCTTTCCCTAGCGGGATCCCTTCCACAGATACGCAGTATTTT.

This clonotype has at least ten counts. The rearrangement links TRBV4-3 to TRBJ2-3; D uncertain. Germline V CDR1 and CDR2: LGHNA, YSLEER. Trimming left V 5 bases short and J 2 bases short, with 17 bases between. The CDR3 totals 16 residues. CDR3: CASSLGGIQFTDTQYF. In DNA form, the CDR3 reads TGCGCCAGCAGCTTAGGTGGTATCCAGTTCACAGATACGCAGTATTTT.

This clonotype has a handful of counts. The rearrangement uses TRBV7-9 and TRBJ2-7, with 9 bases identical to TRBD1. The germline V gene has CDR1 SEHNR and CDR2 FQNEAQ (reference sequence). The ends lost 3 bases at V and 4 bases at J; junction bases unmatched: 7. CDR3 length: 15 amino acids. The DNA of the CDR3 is TGTGCCAGCAGCTTCCCCAGACAGGGGGAATACGAGCAGTACTTC. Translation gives CASSFPRQGEYEQYF.

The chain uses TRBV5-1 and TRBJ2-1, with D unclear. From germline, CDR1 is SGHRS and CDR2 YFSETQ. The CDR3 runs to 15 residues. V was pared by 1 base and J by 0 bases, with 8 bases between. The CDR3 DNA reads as TGCGCCAGCAGCTTGTTGTTCAGCTCCTACAATGAGCAGTTCTTC. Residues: CASSLLFSSYNEQFF.

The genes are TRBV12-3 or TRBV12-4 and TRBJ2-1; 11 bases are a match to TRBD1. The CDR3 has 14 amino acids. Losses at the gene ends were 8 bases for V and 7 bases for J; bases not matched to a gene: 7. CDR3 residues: CASVRTGGWNEQFF. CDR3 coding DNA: TGTGCCAGCGTCCGGACAGGGGGCTGGAATGAGCAGTTCTTC.

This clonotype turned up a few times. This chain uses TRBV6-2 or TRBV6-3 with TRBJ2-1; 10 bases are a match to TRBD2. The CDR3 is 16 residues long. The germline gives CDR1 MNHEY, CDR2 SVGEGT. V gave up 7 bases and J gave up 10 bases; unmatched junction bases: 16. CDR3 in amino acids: CASTKLEAGGTKEQFF. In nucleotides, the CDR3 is TGTGCCAGCACCAAGCTCGAAGCGGGAGGGACCAAGGAGCAGTTCTTC.

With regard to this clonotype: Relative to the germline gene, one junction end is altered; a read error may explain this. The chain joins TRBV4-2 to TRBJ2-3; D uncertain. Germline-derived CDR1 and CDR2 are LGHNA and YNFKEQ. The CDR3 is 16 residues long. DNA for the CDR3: TGCGCCAGCAGCCAAGAGCTGGCTTCTAGCACAGATACGCAGTATTTT. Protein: CASSQELASSTDTQYF.

The CDR3 DNA sequence: TGTGCCAGCGCCCCCGGGACCGCAGATACGCAGTATTTT. This sequence encodes CASAPGTADTQYF. V gene TRBV12-3 or TRBV12-4 combines with J gene TRBJ2-3; TRBD1 or TRBD2 may be the D gene (5 bases each). The CDR3 totals 13 residues. V lost 8 bases to trimming and J lost 4 bases, with 13 bases between them.

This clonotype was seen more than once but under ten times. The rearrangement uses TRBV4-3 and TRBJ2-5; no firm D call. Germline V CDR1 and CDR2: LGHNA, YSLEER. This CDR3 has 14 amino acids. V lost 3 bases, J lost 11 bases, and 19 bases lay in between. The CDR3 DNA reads TGCGCCAGCAGCCAGACGGTGCTGAACAATGAGCAGTACTTC. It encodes CASSQTVLNNEQYF.

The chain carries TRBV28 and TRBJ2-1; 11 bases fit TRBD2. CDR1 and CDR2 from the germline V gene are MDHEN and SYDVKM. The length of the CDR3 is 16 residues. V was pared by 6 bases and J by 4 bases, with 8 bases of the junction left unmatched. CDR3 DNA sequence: TGTGCCAGCAGGACTCCCGGGACTAGCGGTTACAATGAGCAGTTCTTC. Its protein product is CASRTPGTSGYNEQFF.

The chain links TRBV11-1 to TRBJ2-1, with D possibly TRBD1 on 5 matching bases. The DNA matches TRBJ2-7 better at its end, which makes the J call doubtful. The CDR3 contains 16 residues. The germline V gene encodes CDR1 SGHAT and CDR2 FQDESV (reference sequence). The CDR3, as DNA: TGTGCCAGCAGCTTCGACCAGGACACCTCCTACAATGAGCAGTACTTC. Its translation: CASSFDQDTSYNEQYF.

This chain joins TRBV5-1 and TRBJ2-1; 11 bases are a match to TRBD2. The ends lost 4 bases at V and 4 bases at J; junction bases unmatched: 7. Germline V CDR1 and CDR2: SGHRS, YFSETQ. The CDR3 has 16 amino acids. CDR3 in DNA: TGCGCCAGCAGCATAACTAGCGGGAGTTCTTACAATGAGCAGTTCTTC. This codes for CASSITSGSSYNEQFF.